The sequence of this T cell receptor (beta chain) was determined in a study of T cells after yellow fever vaccination. Study observations and caveats: Detected again after the booster were most primary-vaccination clones, at roughly 95% CD4 and 70% to 90% CD8.

Germline values: CDR1 LGHNA, CDR2 YNFKEQ. This CDR3 spans 15 amino acids. Trimming left V 0 bases short and J 7 bases short, with 10 bases between. This clonotype was counted between two and nine times. Its antigen is unidentified. TCRdb ran MiXCR on the 5' RACE reads and lists one entry per CDR3 protein. This sample has approximately 300,000 distinct CDR3 sequences, with under 15% found just once. The TCR was taken from a man under 40 who received the YFV17D yellow fever vaccine. J is TRBJ1-6 and V is TRBV4-2; D might be TRBD1 (5 bases). Sequences were derived from CD4+ T cells sorted from PBMCs, sampled 45 days after the yellow fever booster vaccination. CDR3 in amino acids: CASSQDRGENSPLHF. The CDR3 coding sequence is TGTGCCAGCAGCCAAGATAGGGGAGAGAATTCACCCCTCCACTTT.